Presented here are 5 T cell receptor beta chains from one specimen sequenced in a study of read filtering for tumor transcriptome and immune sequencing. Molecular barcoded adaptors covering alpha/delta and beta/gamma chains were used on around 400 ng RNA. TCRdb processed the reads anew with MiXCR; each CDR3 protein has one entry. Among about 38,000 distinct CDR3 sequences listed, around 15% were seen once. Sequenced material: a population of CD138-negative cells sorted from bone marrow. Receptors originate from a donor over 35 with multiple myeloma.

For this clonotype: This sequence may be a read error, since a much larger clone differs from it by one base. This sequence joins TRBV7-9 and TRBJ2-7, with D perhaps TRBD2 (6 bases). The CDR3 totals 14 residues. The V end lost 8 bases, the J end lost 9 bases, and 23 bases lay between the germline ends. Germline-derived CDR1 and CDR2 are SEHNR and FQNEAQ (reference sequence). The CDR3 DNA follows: TGTGCCAGCGGACCCCTAACGGGAGTGTTTGGGCAGTACTTC. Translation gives CASGPLTGVFGQYF. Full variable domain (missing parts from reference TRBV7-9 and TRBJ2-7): DTGVSQNPRHKITKRGQNVTFRCDPISEHNRLYWYRQTLGQGPEFLTYFQNEAQLEKSRLLSDRFSAERPKGSFSTLEIQRTEQGDSAMYLCASGPLTGVFGQYFGPGTRLTVT.

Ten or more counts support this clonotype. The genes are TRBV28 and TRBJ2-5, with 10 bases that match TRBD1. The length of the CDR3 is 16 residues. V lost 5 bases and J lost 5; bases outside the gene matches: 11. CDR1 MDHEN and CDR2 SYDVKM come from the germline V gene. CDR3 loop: CASSLGTGVSLETQYF. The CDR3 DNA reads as TGTGCCAGCAGTCTTGGGACAGGGGTTAGTTTGGAGACCCAGTACTTC.

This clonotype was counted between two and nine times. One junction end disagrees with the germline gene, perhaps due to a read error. The CDR3 loop is CAISGSSNEQFF. The CDR3 DNA is TGTGCCATCAGTGGGTCCTCCAATGAGCAGTTCTTC. This sequence joins TRBV10-3 and TRBJ2-1; D ambiguous. This CDR3 has 12 residues. Germline V CDR1 and CDR2: ENHRY, SYGVKD.

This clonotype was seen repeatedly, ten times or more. DNA for the CDR3: TGTGCCAGCAGCGGCGGGGCAGTTGGGGCCAACGTCCTGACTTTC. The encoded protein is CASSGGAVGANVLTF. The chain couples TRBV3-1 to TRBJ2-6; D is possibly TRBD2 (6 bases). Germline CDR1 and CDR2: LGHDT and YNNKEL (reference sequence). This CDR3 contains 15 residues. V was shortened by 5 bases and J by 3 bases, with 11 bases between the two germline ends.

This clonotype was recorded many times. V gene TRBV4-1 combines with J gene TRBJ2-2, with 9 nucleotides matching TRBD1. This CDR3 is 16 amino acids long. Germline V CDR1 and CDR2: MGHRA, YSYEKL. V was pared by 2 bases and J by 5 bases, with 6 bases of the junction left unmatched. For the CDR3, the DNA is TGCGCCAGCAGCCAACTCACCGGGACAGGGACCGGGGAGCTGTTTTTT. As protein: CASSQLTGTGTGELFF.